This TCR beta chain was sequenced during a study of blood T cell repertoires in COVID-19. As for the study in general: Some COVID-19 samples were acute and others convalescent; all came from the United States, Italy and Spain. PBMCs, B-cell-depleted T cells, or T cells provided the cDNA or gDNA that made up the material.

Per the study methods: For nucleated cells, counts were estimated from reference gene primer amplification. Generated by immunoSEQ multiplex PCR, the TCRdb table keeps only in-frame clones and is missing some. V and J calls and clone size are as listed in that table; D and trimming were resolved from the DNA. This table has more than 55,000 clones, roughly 86% appearing once. With V trimmed by 0 bases and J by 4 bases, 6 bases remained unmatched. The CDR3 contains 17 residues. Germline CDR1 and CDR2: LNHDA and SQIVND (reference sequence). Sequenced: peripheral blood. J is TRBJ1-5 and V is TRBV19; 10 nucleotides match TRBD1. The source of this sequence is a man aged 60 to 75 with active or convalescent COVID-19. The CDR3 here is CASSIERSGQGNQPQHF. CDR3 coding DNA: TGTGCCAGTAGTATAGAGCGATCGGGACAGGGGAATCAGCCCCAGCATTTT.